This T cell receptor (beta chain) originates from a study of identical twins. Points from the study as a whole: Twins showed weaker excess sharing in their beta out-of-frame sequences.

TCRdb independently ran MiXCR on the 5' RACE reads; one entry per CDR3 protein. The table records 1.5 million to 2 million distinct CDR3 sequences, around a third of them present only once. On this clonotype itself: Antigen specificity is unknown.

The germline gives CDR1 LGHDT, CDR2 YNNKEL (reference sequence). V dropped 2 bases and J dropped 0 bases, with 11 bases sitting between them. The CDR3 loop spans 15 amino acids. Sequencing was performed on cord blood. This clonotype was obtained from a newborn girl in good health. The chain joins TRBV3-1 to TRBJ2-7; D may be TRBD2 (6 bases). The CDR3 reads CASSQTGLRSYEQYF. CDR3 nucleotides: TGTGCCAGCAGCCAAACGGGACTCCGCTCCTACGAGCAGTACTTC.